The rows below give T cell receptor beta chains drawn from one sample of a study of T cells after posttransplantation cyclophosphamide. Only in-frame clones appear in the TCRdb table, and some are missing; sequencing was by immunoSEQ multiplex PCR. The table records about 16,000 clones, approximately 81% of them present only once. Sample: PBMCs, taken 440 to 450 days after allogeneic stem cell transplant with calcineurin inhibitor and methotrexate. The receptors here all came from a male patient between 25 and 39 years old who received an allogeneic stem cell transplant from an unrelated donor, was CMV-positive, and had acute and chronic GVHD. The graft donor may be the source of some T cells. Each CDR3 is given with its conserved first and last residue. Fields, in order: J gene, V gene, CDR3 protein.

TRBJ1-2 | TRBV4-1 | CASSQDVLNTGNYGYTF
TRBJ2-3 | TRBV4-3 | CASSQTGASTDTQYF
TRBJ2-2 | TRBV6-1 | CASSEIQGDGELFF
TRBJ2-2 | TRBV28 | CASSGHPYTGELFF
TRBJ1-5 | TRBV5-1 | CASSFRDRVSQPQHF
TRBJ2-2 | TRBV4-3 | CASSLSRLAGGPTGELFF
TRBJ2-1 | TRBV5-1 | CASSLAGGSTYNEQFF
TRBJ2-1 | TRBV18 | CASSPPRGLAGGSSYNEQFF
TRBJ1-2 | TRBV27 | CASSPTANYGYTF
TRBJ2-1 | TRBV6-1 | CASRGFGGDEQFF
TRBJ2-1 | TRBV5-4 | CASSLSRSVSGEQFF
TRBJ1-1 | TRBV6-5 | CASSYSDSNEAFF
TRBJ2-5 | TRBV5-4 | CASSYYQETQYF